The source of this TCR beta chain is a study of blood T cell repertoires in COVID-19. Study at large: T cells, B-cell-depleted T cells, or PBMCs supplied cDNA or gDNA.

Germline-derived CDR1 and CDR2 are MGHDK and SYGVNS. CDR3 length: 14 residues. V shed 3 bases and J 2 bases; nucleotides not matched to a gene: 2. As originally analysed: Amplification of reference gene primers provided the estimated nucleated cell counts. Assay used: immunoSEQ multiplex PCR; TCRdb lists only in-frame clones, some missing. Clone size and the V and J calls come from that table; the DNA yielded D and trimming. The sample lists 150,000 or so clones; roughly nine tenths were seen once. This chain links TRBV25-1 with TRBJ1-1; TRBD1 agrees at 8 bases. The sequence derives from a woman in her fifties or sixties who had recovered from COVID-19. Sequenced: PBMCs or T cells enriched from blood (not recorded which). The CDR3 DNA reads TGTGCCAGCAGTGACACAGGGGGAAACACTGAAGCTTTCTTT. Its protein is CASSDTGGNTEAFF.